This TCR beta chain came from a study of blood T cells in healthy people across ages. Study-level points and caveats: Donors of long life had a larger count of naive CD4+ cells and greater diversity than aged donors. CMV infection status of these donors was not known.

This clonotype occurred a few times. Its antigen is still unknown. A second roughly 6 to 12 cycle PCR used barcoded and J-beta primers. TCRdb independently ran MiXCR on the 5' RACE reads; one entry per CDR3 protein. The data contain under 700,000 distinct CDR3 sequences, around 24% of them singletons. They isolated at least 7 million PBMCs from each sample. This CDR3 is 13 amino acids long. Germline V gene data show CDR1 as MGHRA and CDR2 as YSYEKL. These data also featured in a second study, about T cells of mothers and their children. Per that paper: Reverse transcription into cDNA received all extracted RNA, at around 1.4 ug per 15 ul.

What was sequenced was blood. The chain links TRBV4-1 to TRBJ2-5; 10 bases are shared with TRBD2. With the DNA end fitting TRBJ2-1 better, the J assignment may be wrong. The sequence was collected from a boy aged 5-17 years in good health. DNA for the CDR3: TGCGCCAGCAGCCAGGGGACTAGCGAAGAGCAGTTCTTC. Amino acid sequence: CASSQGTSEEQFF.